The clone carrying this TCR beta chain was recorded a few times. This sample is part of a study of OX40 agonist ivuxolimab in advanced cancers. The method was immunoSEQ multiplex PCR; TCRdb's version includes in-frame clones alone and lacks a portion of them. The data contain about 35,000 clones, around four fifths of them singletons. Germline assignment: CDR1 DFQATT and CDR2 SNEGSKA (reference sequence). The CDR3 covers 11 residues. V shed 6 bases and J shed 1 base, with 6 bases lying between them. This rearrangement joins TRBV20-1 to TRBJ1-1, with D hard to call. The sequence was obtained from an adult with an advanced solid tumor such as melanoma, head and neck, liver or kidney cancer. Sample: CD4+ or CD8+ T cells sorted from blood, taken in a trial of the OX40 agonist ivuxolimab. The CDR3 reads CSASQNTEAFF. The CDR3 nucleotides read TGCAGTGCGTCCCAGAACACTGAAGCTTTCTTT.